The clone carrying this T cell receptor (beta chain) was counted ten times or more. MiXCR, run by TCRdb on the 5' RACE reads, gives a single entry per CDR3 protein. The data show about 69,000 distinct CDR3 sequences, 3.5% to 5% seen once. The data derive from a study of neurological immune-mediated disorders. Study at large: Relapsing-remitting patients made up about 90% of the roughly 35 multiple sclerosis patients, and secondary progressive patients made up 3.

Material for sequencing was PBMCs. This receptor was identified in a man between 25 and 39 years old with multiple sclerosis.

CDR3: CASSFGPPNEQFF. CDR3 nucleotides: TGCGCCAGCAGCTTCGGGCCTCCCAATGAGCAGTTCTTC. This rearrangement joins TRBV5-1 to TRBJ2-1; D remains ambiguous. Trimming took 2 bases from V and 6 from J, leaving 9 bases between them. Germline assignment: CDR1 SGHRS and CDR2 YFSETQ. CDR3 length equals 13 residues. Complete variable domain (other parts from reference TRBV5-1 and TRBJ2-1): KAGVTQTPRYLIKTRGQQVTLSCSPISGHRSVSWYQQTPGQGLQFLFEYFSETQRNKGNFPGRFSGRQFSNSRSEMNVSTLELGDSALYLCASSFGPPNEQFFGPGTRLTVL.